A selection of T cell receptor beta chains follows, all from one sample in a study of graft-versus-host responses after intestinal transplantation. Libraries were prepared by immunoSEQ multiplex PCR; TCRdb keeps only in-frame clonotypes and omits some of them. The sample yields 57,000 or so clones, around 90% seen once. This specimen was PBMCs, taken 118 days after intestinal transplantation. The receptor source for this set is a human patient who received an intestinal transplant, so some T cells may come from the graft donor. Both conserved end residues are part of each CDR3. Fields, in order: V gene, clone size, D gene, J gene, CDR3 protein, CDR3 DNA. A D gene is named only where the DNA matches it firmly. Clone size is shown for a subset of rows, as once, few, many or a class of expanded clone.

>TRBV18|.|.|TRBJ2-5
CASSPPNEGGGTQYF
TGTGCCAGCTCACCTCCTAACGAAGGTGGAGGGACCCAGTACTTC
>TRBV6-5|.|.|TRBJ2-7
CASSSPGLTYEQYF
TGTGCCAGCAGTTCTCCGGGACTGACCTACGAGCAGTACTTC
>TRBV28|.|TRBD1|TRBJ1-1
CASSPGTVGTEAFF
TGTGCCAGCAGTCCCGGGACAGTAGGGACTGAAGCTTTCTTT
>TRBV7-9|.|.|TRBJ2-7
CASSFSYSLTYEQYF
TGTGCCAGCAGCTTCTCTTATTCTCTTACCTACGAGCAGTACTTC
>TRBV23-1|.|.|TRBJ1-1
CASSEPGQGDTEAFF
TGCGCCAGCAGCGAACCGGGCCAGGGCGACACTGAAGCTTTCTTT
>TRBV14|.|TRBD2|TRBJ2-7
CASSQLGLGDYEQYF
TGTGCCAGCAGCCAGTTGGGACTAGGAGACTACGAGCAGTACTTC
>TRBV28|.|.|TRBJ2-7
CASSFQKRPRSYEQYF
TGTGCCAGCAGTTTTCAGAAGCGGCCCCGGAGTTACGAGCAGTACTTC
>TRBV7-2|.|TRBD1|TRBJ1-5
CASNHRGEGQPQHF
TGTGCCAGCAACCACAGGGGAGAGGGTCAGCCCCAGCATTTT
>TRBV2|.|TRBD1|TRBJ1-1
CASSGQGRTEAFF
TGTGCCAGCAGTGGACAGGGGAGGACTGAAGCTTTCTTT
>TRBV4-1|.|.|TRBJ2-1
CASSQEGAYNEQFF
TGCGCCAGCAGCCAAGAGGGGGCATACAATGAGCAGTTCTTC
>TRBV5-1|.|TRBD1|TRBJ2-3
CASSLGQEADTQYF
TGCGCCAGCAGCCTAGGACAGGAGGCAGATACGCAGTATTTT
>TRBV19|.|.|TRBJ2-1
CASSIDIYNEQFF
TGTGCCAGTAGTATAGATATCTACAATGAGCAGTTCTTC
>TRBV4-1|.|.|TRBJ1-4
CASSLHTDATNEKLFF
TGCGCCAGCAGCCTCCACACAGATGCAACTAATGAAAAACTGTTTTTT
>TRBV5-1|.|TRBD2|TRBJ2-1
CASSPGTSGYNEQFF
TGCGCCAGCAGCCCGGGGACTAGCGGCTACAATGAGCAGTTCTTC
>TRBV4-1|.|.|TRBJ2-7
CASSQPGSSYEQYF
TGCGCCAGCAGCCAACCGGGCAGCTCCTACGAGCAGTACTTC
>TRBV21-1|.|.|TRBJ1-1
CASSKTRHPHNTEAFF
TGTGCCAGCAGCAAAACGAGACACCCTCACAACACTGAAGCTTTCTTT
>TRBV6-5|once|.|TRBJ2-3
CASRRGADTQYF
TGTGCCAGCAGAAGGGGCGCGGATACGCAGTATTTT
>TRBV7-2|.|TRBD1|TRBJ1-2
CASSSGQGAEGYTF
TGTGCCAGCAGCTCCGGACAGGGGGCTGAAGGCTACACCTTC
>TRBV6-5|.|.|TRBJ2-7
CASSLSSFYEQYF
TGTGCCAGCAGCCTCTCCAGTTTCTACGAGCAGTACTTC
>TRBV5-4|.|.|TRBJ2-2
CASSLRDTKRSGELFF
TGTGCCAGCAGCTTGCGGGACACCAAAAGATCCGGGGAGCTGTTTTTT
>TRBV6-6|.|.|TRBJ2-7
CASRGGTVGYEQYF
TGTGCCAGCAGAGGTGGGACGGTGGGCTACGAGCAGTACTTC
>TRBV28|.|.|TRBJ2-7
CASTPRDRPSYEQYF
TGTGCCAGCACCCCTCGAGACAGGCCCTCCTACGAGCAGTACTTC
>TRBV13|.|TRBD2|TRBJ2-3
CASSLTSGKADTQYF
TGTGCCAGCAGTTTGACTAGCGGGAAGGCAGATACGCAGTATTTT
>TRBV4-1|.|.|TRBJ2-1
CASSPAVNGDNEQFF
TGCGCCAGCAGCCCCGCCGTAAACGGAGACAATGAGCAGTTCTTC
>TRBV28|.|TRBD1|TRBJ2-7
CASSLYDRGANEQYF
TGTGCCAGCAGTTTATACGACAGGGGAGCTAATGAGCAGTACTTC
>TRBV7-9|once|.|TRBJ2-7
CASSLPPGPHYEQYF
TGTGCCAGCAGCTTACCCCCCGGGCCGCACTACGAGCAGTACTTC
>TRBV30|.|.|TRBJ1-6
CAWDDSFYNSPLHF
TGTGCCTGGGACGACAGTTTCTATAATTCACCCCTCCACTTT
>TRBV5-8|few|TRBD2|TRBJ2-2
CASSSPSGTRNTGELFF
TGTGCCAGCAGCTCGCCATCCGGGACTAGGAACACCGGGGAGCTGTTTTTT
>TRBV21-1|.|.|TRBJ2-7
CASSKGNGTGSFYEQYF
TGTGCCAGCAGCAAGGGGAACGGGACAGGGAGTTTCTACGAGCAGTACTTC
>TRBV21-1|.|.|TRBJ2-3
CASLSGGTDTQYF
TGTGCCAGCCTTAGCGGCGGCACAGATACGCAGTATTTT
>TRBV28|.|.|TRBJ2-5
CASSFGETQYF
TGTGCCAGCAGTTTCGGGGAGACCCAGTACTTC
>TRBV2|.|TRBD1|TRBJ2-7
CASSKQGYEQYF
TGTGCCAGCAGTAAACAGGGGTACGAGCAGTACTTC
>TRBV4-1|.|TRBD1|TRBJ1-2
CASSQVGGQGGIIGGYTF
TGCGCCAGCAGCCAAGTCGGAGGACAGGGTGGGATTATAGGTGGCTACACCTTC
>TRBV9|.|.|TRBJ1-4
CASSRWGPSPFDEKLFF
TGTGCCAGCAGCCGGTGGGGGCCTTCACCTTTCGATGAAAAACTGTTTTTT
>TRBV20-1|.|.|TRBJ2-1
CSASLAVEQFF
TGCAGTGCTAGCCTCGCGGTTGAGCAGTTCTTC
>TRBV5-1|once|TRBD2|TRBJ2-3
CASSFRVAGGDTQYF
TGCGCCAGCAGCTTCCGAGTAGCGGGGGGAGATACGCAGTATTTT
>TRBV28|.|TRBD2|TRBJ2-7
CASSGGGASYEQYF
TGTGCCAGCAGTGGGGGGGGAGCCTCCTACGAGCAGTACTTC
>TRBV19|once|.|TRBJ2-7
CASSIGVFHEQYF
TGTGCCAGTAGTATAGGTGTCTTCCACGAGCAGTACTTC
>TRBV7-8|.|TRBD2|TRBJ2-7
CASSPLRGRAYEQYF
TGTGCCAGCAGCCCCCTCCGGGGGAGGGCCTACGAGCAGTACTTC
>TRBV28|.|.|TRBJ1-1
CASSFIGDTEAFF
TGTGCCAGCAGTTTTATCGGTGACACTGAAGCTTTCTTT
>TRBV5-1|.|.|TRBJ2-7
CASTPSAYEQYF
TGCGCCAGCACCCCCTCGGCCTACGAGCAGTACTTC
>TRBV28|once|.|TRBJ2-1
CASSLWAGTYNEQFF
TGTGCCAGCAGTTTATGGGCAGGAACCTACAATGAGCAGTTCTTC
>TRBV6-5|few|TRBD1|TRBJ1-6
CASKGQPNSPLHF
TGTGCCAGCAAGGGACAGCCGAATTCACCCCTCCACTTT
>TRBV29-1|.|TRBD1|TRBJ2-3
CSGSQGVTTDTQYF
TGCAGCGGCTCCCAGGGGGTTACGACAGATACGCAGTATTTT
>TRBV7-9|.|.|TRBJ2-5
CASSRAGRRETQYF
TGTGCCAGCAGCAGGGCGGGACGACGGGAGACCCAGTACTTC
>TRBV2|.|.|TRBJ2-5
CASSREETQYF
TGTGCCAGCAGTCGAGAAGAGACCCAGTACTTC
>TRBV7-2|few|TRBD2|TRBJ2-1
CASSSEDLAGVDEQFF
TGTGCCAGCAGCTCAGAAGACCTAGCGGGAGTCGATGAGCAGTTCTTC
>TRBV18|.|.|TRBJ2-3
CASSPQYPSGYLTDTQYF
TGTGCCAGCTCACCACAATATCCCAGCGGATACCTCACAGATACGCAGTATTTT
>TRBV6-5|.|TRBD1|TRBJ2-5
CASSTNRGLPSRDF
TGTGCCAGCAGCACCAACAGGGGTTTGCCCAGCAGGGACTTC
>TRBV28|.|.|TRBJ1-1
CASSFGALEAFF
TGTGCCAGCAGTTTCGGGGCCCTTGAAGCTTTCTTT
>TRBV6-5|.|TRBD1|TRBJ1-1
CASSYRDRGKNTEAFF
TGTGCCAGCAGTTACCGGGACAGGGGGAAGAACACTGAAGCTTTCTTT
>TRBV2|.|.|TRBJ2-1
CASSSWNEQFF
TGTGCCAGCAGCAGCTGGAATGAGCAGTTCTTC
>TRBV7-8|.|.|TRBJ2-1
CASSLANSEEQFF
TGTGCCAGCAGCTTAGCCAATAGCGAGGAGCAGTTCTTC
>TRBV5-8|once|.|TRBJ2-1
CASSYIYSSSYNEQFF
TGTGCCAGCAGCTACATTTACTCGAGCTCCTACAATGAGCAGTTCTTC
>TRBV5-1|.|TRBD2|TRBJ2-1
CASSLYPLAVQLSADNEQFF
TGCGCCAGCAGCTTGTATCCGCTAGCGGTTCAGCTCTCTGCGGACAATGAGCAGTTCTTC
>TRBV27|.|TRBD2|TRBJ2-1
CASSPGTSGGRYNEQFF
TGTGCCAGCAGTCCTGGGACTAGCGGGGGCCGGTACAATGAGCAGTTCTTC
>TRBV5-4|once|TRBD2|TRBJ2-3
CASSSRRLADDTQYF
TGTGCCAGCAGCAGCCGACGACTAGCAGACGATACGCAGTATTTT